This TCR beta chain was sequenced in a study of blood T cell repertoires in COVID-19. As for the study in general: Specimens from acute and convalescent COVID-19 originated in the United States, Italy and Spain. PBMCs, B-cell-depleted T cells, or T cells provided the cDNA or gDNA that made up the material.

Original methodology: Amplification of reference gene primers provided the estimated nucleated cell counts. Profiled with immunoSEQ multiplex PCR; TCRdb holds only in-frame clones, not every one. V and J calls and clone size are given by that table; D and trimming were obtained from the DNA. The sample lists around 99,000 clones, around 74% occurring once. This clone has more than one count but fewer than ten. Looked up from germline, CDR1 is SGDLS and CDR2 is YYNGEE. V was pared by 2 bases and J by 1 base, with 10 bases between. The CDR3 covers 14 residues. Sequencing was carried out using peripheral blood. The sequence was collected from an elderly woman with active or convalescent COVID-19. J is TRBJ2-7 and V is TRBV9; possible D gene TRBD1, 5 bases. The CDR3: CASSVTTASYEQYF. CDR3 DNA: TGTGCCAGCAGCGTCACGACAGCTTCCTACGAGCAGTACTTC.